What follows are 27 T cell receptor beta chains derived from one specimen sequenced in a study of T cells after yellow fever vaccination. Each CDR3 protein is one row after TCRdb ran MiXCR on the 5' RACE reads. The table has under 550,000 distinct CDR3 sequences, roughly a fifth seen once. Source: PBMCs, taken roughly 20 days after the first yellow fever vaccination. These receptors originate from a young man who received the YFV17D yellow fever vaccine.

This clonotype was found a few times. The chain links TRBV4-1 to TRBJ2-3; 8 bases match TRBD2. With 3 bases clipped from V and 4 bases from J, the junction kept 9 bases outside the gene matches. The CDR3 has 16 residues. Germline V gene sequence: CDR1 MGHRA, CDR2 YSYEKL. The chain's CDR3 is CASSQEAGVPADTQYF. CDR3 in DNA: TGCGCCAGCAGCCAGGAAGCGGGGGTGCCGGCAGATACGCAGTATTTT.

This clonotype has a count of ten or more. A junction end diverges from the germline sequence, so it may reflect a read error. The V and J genes are TRBV5-6 and TRBJ2-5, with TRBD1 identical over 9 bases. This CDR3 is 13 amino acids long. Germline loops: CDR1 SGHDT, CDR2 YYEEEE. Here the CDR3 reads CASSPDRGETQYF. In DNA form, the CDR3 reads TGCGCCAGCAGCCCGGACAGGGGCGAGACCCAGTACTTC.

There are a few counts of this clonotype. The chain couples TRBV5-1 to TRBJ2-2; D possibly corresponds to TRBD2 (5 bases). The germline V gene has CDR1 SGHRS and CDR2 YFSETQ. V was shortened by 4 bases and J by 6 bases, with 10 bases between the two germline ends. The CDR3 totals 13 residues. The CDR3 DNA follows: TGCGCCAGCAGCGTCGGGGTCGCCGGGGAGCTGTTTTTT. Encoded protein: CASSVGVAGELFF.

V gene TRBV20-1 combines with J gene TRBJ2-4; 8 bases fit TRBD1. The germline V gene has CDR1 DFQATT and CDR2 SNEGSKA (reference sequence). The CDR3 runs to 15 residues. V lost 6 bases to trimming and J lost 6 bases; unmatched junction nucleotides: 13. CDR3 residues: CSAQRPDRVLNIQYF. Written as DNA, the CDR3 is TGCAGTGCCCAAAGACCGGACAGGGTCTTAAACATTCAGTACTTC.

The V and J genes are TRBV7-8 and TRBJ2-5, with D uncertain. CDR1 and CDR2 (germline): SGHVS, FQNEAQ. The CDR3 covers 14 residues. The V gene lost 1 base and the J gene lost 5 bases, with 11 bases spanning the gap. CDR3 region: CASSLEITRETQYF. The DNA of the CDR3 is TGTGCCAGCAGCTTAGAAATTACACGGGAGACCCAGTACTTC.

This clonotype has just a few counts. The chain employs TRBV6-2 or TRBV6-3 and TRBJ1-1; 9 bases agree with TRBD1. V shed 7 bases, J shed 5 bases, and the junction held 8 bases outside the gene matches. This CDR3 contains 14 residues. The germline CDR1 and CDR2 sequences are MNHEY and SVGEGT. In DNA form, the CDR3 reads TGTGCCAGCAACAACAGGGGGCTCAGGACTGAAGCTTTCTTT. The encoded protein is CASNNRGLRTEAFF.

This chain connects TRBV7-9 to TRBJ2-7; 10 nucleotides agree with TRBD1. The V segment lost 4 bases and the J segment 4 bases; nucleotides outside the gene matches: 7. Germline V lookup: CDR1 SEHNR, CDR2 FQNEAQ (reference sequence). The CDR3 is 15 amino acids. CDR3 in DNA: TGTGCCAGCAGCTCTCCGGGACAGGGGCTTTACGAGCAGTACGTC. It encodes CASSSPGQGLYEQYV.

The chain employs TRBV3-1 and TRBJ1-4; 9 positions match TRBD1. This CDR3 contains 15 residues. Germline V gene sequence: CDR1 LGHDT, CDR2 YNNKEL (reference sequence). J was trimmed by 10 bases and V by 4 bases; bases with no gene match: 10. The CDR3 reads CASSRTGQGRGKLFF. CDR3 DNA sequence: TGTGCCAGCAGCCGGACGGGACAGGGCCGTGGAAAACTGTTTTTT.

This clonotype was recorded a few times. The V gene is TRBV10-3, the J gene TRBJ1-2, with D uncertain. Germline V lookup: CDR1 ENHRY, CDR2 SYGVKD. Trimming shortened V by 10 bases and J by 9 bases, and 15 bases separated the two germline ends. The CDR3 covers 11 residues. The CDR3 loop is CATTPTMRYTF. The CDR3 nucleotides are TGTGCCACCACCCCTACTATGCGCTACACCTTC.

The chain employs TRBV4-3 and TRBJ1-4; 11 bases line up with TRBD1. CDR3 length equals 16 residues. The germline CDR1 and CDR2 sequences are LGHNA and YSLEER. Germline trimming cut 4 bases from V and 13 bases from J; bases unmatched to any gene: 14. DNA for the CDR3: TGCGCCAGCAGCCGAGAAGCCGGGACAGGGGGTTATGGACTGTTTTTT. This encodes CASSREAGTGGYGLFF.

In its sample, this clonotype was seen a few times. The chain joins TRBV4-1 to TRBJ1-6; D is unresolved. Germline V gene sequence: CDR1 MGHRA, CDR2 YSYEKL. The CDR3 length is 16 residues. V shed 1 base and J shed 14 bases, with 21 bases lying between them. The chain's CDR3 is CASSQGPGRRPAALHF. In DNA form, the CDR3 reads TGCGCCAGCAGCCAAGGGCCCGGGCGGCGGCCCGCGGCCCTCCACTTT.

This clonotype has at least ten counts. This chain connects TRBV12-3 or TRBV12-4 to TRBJ1-3; perhaps TRBD1 as D (5 bases). This CDR3 has 15 amino acids. Between the trimmed V and J ends, which lost 3 bases and 2 bases, there was a span of 11 bases. The CDR3, as DNA: TGTGCCAGCAGTTTGGGGCAGGTCGCTGGAAACACCATATATTTT. This sequence encodes CASSLGQVAGNTIYF.

The rearrangement links TRBV19 to TRBJ1-2, with D tentatively TRBD1 (6 bases). The CDR3 is 14 amino acids. V dropped 4 bases and J dropped 4 bases, with 13 bases sitting between them. Germline V lookup: CDR1 LNHDA, CDR2 SQIVND (reference sequence). The CDR3 bases are TGTGCCAGTAGTACCGACAGGATACCCTATGGCTACACCTTC. It encodes CASSTDRIPYGYTF.

There are a few counts of this clonotype. The chain combines TRBV5-1 with TRBJ1-4; 7 bases fit TRBD1. CDR1 and CDR2 from the germline V gene are SGHRS and YFSETQ. V gave up 4 bases and J gave up 0 bases; unmatched junction bases: 3. The CDR3 consists of 15 residues. This chain's CDR3 is CASSPGTATNEKLFF. The CDR3, as DNA: TGCGCCAGCAGCCCCGGGACAGCAACTAATGAAAAACTGTTTTTT.

This chain joins TRBV7-2 and TRBJ1-5, with a possible D match to TRBD1 (6 bases). With 7 bases removed from V and 5 bases from J, the gap between germline ends came to 15 bases. Germline V gene data show CDR1 as SGHTA and CDR2 as FQGNSA. The CDR3 is 14 amino acids. The CDR3 protein is CASTLRGGDQPQHF. The CDR3 nucleotides read TGTGCCAGCACCCTAAGGGGGGGGGATCAGCCCCAGCATTTT.

V gene TRBV2 combines with J gene TRBJ1-4; D is uncertain. V lost 1 base, J lost 5 bases, and 8 bases lay in between. CDR1 SNHLY and CDR2 FYNNEI come from the germline V gene. The CDR3 loop spans 14 amino acids. The CDR3 protein is CASSEVAANEKLFF. DNA of the CDR3: TGTGCCAGCAGTGAAGTGGCAGCAAATGAAAAACTGTTTTTT.

The V call is TRBV3-1, the J call TRBJ1-5; D remains unclear. V shed 1 base and J shed 6 bases, with 13 bases lying between them. Per germline, CDR1 LGHDT and CDR2 YNNKEL (reference sequence). The CDR3 is made up of 15 amino acids. The CDR3 region is CASSQGAFQVQPQHF. In DNA, the CDR3 is TGTGCCAGCAGCCAAGGGGCATTTCAGGTTCAGCCCCAGCATTTT.

A few counts support this clonotype. The J gene is TRBJ2-1, the V gene TRBV9, with TRBD1 matching 7 bases. CDR1 and CDR2 from the germline V gene are SGDLS and YYNGEE. Trimming at V came to 0 bases and at J to 3 bases, leaving 3 bases not matched to a gene. There are 15 residues in the CDR3. The CDR3 DNA follows: TGTGCCAGCAGCGTAGGAGGGGGCTTCTACAATGAGCAGTTCTTC. Translation gives CASSVGGGFYNEQFF. Full variable domain (remainder filled in from reference TRBV9 and TRBJ2-1): DSGVTQTPKHLITATGQRVTLRCSPRSGDLSVYWYQQSLDQGLQFLIQYYNGEERAKGNILERFSAQQFPDLHSELNLSSLELGDSALYFCASSVGGGFYNEQFFGPGTRLTVL.

The rearrangement joins TRBV7-6 to TRBJ2-1; 7 bases match TRBD1. This CDR3 contains 13 residues. Trimming took 4 bases from V and 9 from J; bases not matched to a gene: 6. CDR1 is SGHVS, CDR2 FNYEAQ, per germline. The CDR3 coding sequence is TGTGCCAGCAGCTCTATGACAGGGACTGAGCAGTTCTTC. It is translated as CASSSMTGTEQFF.

This clonotype was seen a handful of times. This chain links TRBV6-2 or TRBV6-3 with TRBJ2-1; 8 bases agree with TRBD1. With V trimmed by 6 bases and J by 7 bases, 11 bases remained unmatched. This CDR3 comprises 15 residues. The V gene's germline CDR1 is MNHEY and CDR2 SVGEGT. The CDR3 spells CASSPGGTGKNEQFF. The CDR3 DNA reads TGTGCCAGCAGCCCGGGCGGGACAGGAAAAAATGAGCAGTTCTTC.

V usage is TRBV4-3 and J usage is TRBJ1-1, with a possible D match to TRBD1 (5 bases). Germline CDR1 LGHNA, CDR2 YSLEER. Trimming shortened V by 1 base and J by 0 bases, and 12 bases separated the two germline ends. The CDR3 sequence is 16 residues long. The CDR3 region is CASSQAIGGVNTEAFF. In nucleotides, the CDR3 is TGCGCCAGCAGCCAAGCTATCGGAGGGGTGAACACTGAAGCTTTCTTT.

This clonotype was seen many times. The rearrangement links TRBV5-1 to TRBJ2-5; TRBD1 is a possible D gene (6 bases). Germline assignment: CDR1 SGHRS and CDR2 YFSETQ. Trimming took 4 bases from V and 1 from J, leaving 11 bases between them. The CDR3 runs to 14 residues. Here the CDR3 reads CASSGGRVQETQYF. Here the CDR3 DNA reads TGCGCCAGCAGCGGGGGCAGGGTCCAAGAGACCCAGTACTTC.

This clonotype was counted between two and nine times. CDR3 sequence (DNA): TGCGCCAGCAGCCAAGATATCCCCCGGGGATACGAGACCCAGTACTTC. Amino acids: CASSQDIPRGYETQYF. The rearrangement joins TRBV4-3 to TRBJ2-5; D may be TRBD2 (5 bases). The CDR3 runs to 16 residues. Per germline, CDR1 LGHNA and CDR2 YSLEER. V was cut by 0 bases and J by 5 bases, with 16 bases left in between.

This clonotype has a handful of counts. The chain recombines TRBV11-2 with TRBJ2-5; TRBD2 agrees at 8 bases. Trimming took 3 bases from V and 0 from J; bases not matched to a gene: 6. Germline V gives CDR1 SGHAT, CDR2 FQNNGV. This CDR3 contains 16 residues. CDR3 region: CASSFGSGEYQETQYF. The CDR3 DNA is TGTGCCAGCAGCTTCGGTAGCGGGGAATACCAAGAGACCCAGTACTTC.

This clonotype has just a few counts. This rearrangement joins TRBV14 to TRBJ2-4; TRBD1 might be the D (5 bases). Germline V lookup: CDR1 SGHDN, CDR2 FVKESK. Deletions cut 4 bases from V and 8 bases from J, with 15 bases between. The CDR3 totals 14 residues. The CDR3, as DNA: TGTGCCAGCAGCCCCCGACAGCGTTTGGACATTCAGTACTTC. It specifies CASSPRQRLDIQYF.

There are a few counts of this clonotype. The rearrangement links TRBV5-4 to TRBJ2-7; 9 nucleotides align to TRBD1. The ends lost 10 bases at V and 3 bases at J; junction bases unmatched: 11. Germline lookup yields CDR1 SGHNT and CDR2 YYREEE (reference sequence). The CDR3 is made up of 14 amino acids. CDR3 amino acids: CASTRQGEYYEQYF. CDR3 coding DNA: TGTGCCTCCACTCGACAGGGGGAGTACTACGAGCAGTACTTC. Full variable domain (remainder filled in from reference TRBV5-4 and TRBJ2-7): ETGVTQSPTHLIKTRGQQVTLRCSSQSGHNTVSWYQQALGQGPQFIFQYYREEENGRGNFPPRFSGLQFPNYSSELNVNALELDDSALYLCASTRQGEYYEQYFGPGTRLTVT.

This clonotype came up a few times. The chain joins TRBV5-1 to TRBJ2-2, with D perhaps TRBD1 or TRBD2 (5 bases each). Deletions cut 4 bases from V and 4 bases from J, with 17 bases between. CDR3 length: 16 amino acids. Germline CDR1 is SGHRS and CDR2 is YFSETQ. CDR3 nucleotides: TGCGCCAGCAGCCCAAACCAGGGAGTACTCACCGGGGAGCTGTTTTTT. This codes for CASSPNQGVLTGELFF.